These 27 T cell receptor beta chains originate from one sample sequenced in a study of shared clonotypes between healthy human individuals. The method was immunoSEQ multiplex PCR; TCRdb's version includes in-frame clones alone and lacks a portion of them. The sample lists 2 million to 3 million clones; over 85% were seen once. The sample was naive CD4+ T cells from PBMCs. Documented subset: CD45RA+ positively selected. The receptors stem from a man between 18 and 35 years old in good health. Some clones in this sample may be carry-over from other donors' samples.

The chain couples TRBV5-1 to TRBJ1-1; D is uncertain. Trimming shortened V by 1 base and J by 3 bases, and 10 bases separated the two germline ends. The CDR3 loop spans 14 amino acids. The germline gives CDR1 SGHRS, CDR2 YFSETQ. CDR3 sequence (DNA): TGCGCCAGCAGCTTGACGATGGCTTACACTGAAGCTTTCTTT. Protein: CASSLTMAYTEAFF.

As to this clone: At the DNA level, this CDR3 is encoded by other sequences in the same sample as well. V gene TRBV29-1 combines with J gene TRBJ2-1, with D hard to call. V lost 2 bases and J lost 3, with 5 bases in between. Per germline, CDR1 SQVTM and CDR2 ANQGSEA. The CDR3 runs to 12 residues. CDR3 sequence: CSVERSYNEQFF. The DNA of the CDR3 is TGCAGCGTTGAAAGGAGCTACAATGAGCAGTTCTTC.

V and J are TRBV7-9 and TRBJ1-1; D perhaps matches TRBD1 (6 bases). V was cut by 8 bases and J by 5 bases, with 15 bases left in between. The CDR3 is made up of 13 amino acids. Germline CDR1 and CDR2: SEHNR and FQNEAQ (reference sequence). CDR3 loop: CASDQGRGTEAFF. CDR3 DNA sequence: TGTGCCAGCGACCAGGGGAGAGGAACTGAAGCTTTCTTT.

This clone was seen a single time. The CDR3 region has the DNA TGTGCCAGTAGCAGTACGGGGGGCTTGGAGACCCAGTACTTC. Translating it yields CASSSTGGLETQYF. The gene calls are TRBV19 and TRBJ2-5, with D perhaps TRBD2 (7 bases). Trimming removed 6 bases from V and 5 bases from J, with 16 bases in between. CDR3 length equals 14 residues. Germline V lookup: CDR1 LNHDA, CDR2 SQIVND (reference sequence).

The V gene is TRBV7-6, the J gene TRBJ2-3, with TRBD2 matching 7 bases. The CDR3 is made up of 17 amino acids. The V and J ends lost 1 base and 2 bases, in that order; junction bases with no gene match: 9. Germline CDR1 and CDR2: SGHVS and FNYEAQ. DNA for the CDR3: TGTGCCAGCAGCTTAGTTAGGGCTAGCGGCACCACAGATACGCAGTATTTT. Translating gives CASSLVRASGTTDTQYF.

This chain connects TRBV28 to TRBJ1-6, with D possibly being TRBD1 (5 bases). V was cut by 5 bases and J by 9 bases, with 17 bases left in between. The CDR3 is made up of 15 amino acids. Germline loops: CDR1 MDHEN, CDR2 SYDVKM. As DNA, the CDR3 is TGTGCCAGCAGTACAGAGAGAGGGGTTGGTTCACCCCTCCACTTT. As protein: CASSTERGVGSPLHF.

The chain combines TRBV7-3 with TRBJ2-7; D unresolved. The V gene lost 1 base and the J gene lost 5 bases, with 12 bases spanning the gap. This CDR3 comprises 14 residues. Germline values: CDR1 SGHTA, CDR2 FQGTGA. As DNA, the CDR3 is TGTGCCAGCAGCTTAATTCCAGAAGGGCACGAGCAGTACTTC. Its translation is CASSLIPEGHEQYF.

V gene TRBV29-1 combines with J gene TRBJ2-7; 11 bases line up with TRBD1. Germline lookup yields CDR1 SQVTM and CDR2 ANQGSEA. The CDR3 length is 14 residues. After removal of 4 bases from V and 7 bases from J, the junction contained 9 bases not matched to a gene. The CDR3 loop is CSVGRDRGLWEQYF. As DNA, the CDR3 is TGCAGCGTTGGAAGGGACAGGGGGTTGTGGGAGCAGTACTTC.

This clone was picked up one time. This sequence joins TRBV7-2 and TRBJ2-1, with D unresolved. Trimming pared 5 bases from V and 15 bases from J, leaving 14 bases between. Germline V CDR1 and CDR2: SGHTA, FQGNSA. The CDR3 runs 11 residues. CDR3 nucleotides: TGTGCCAGCAGCCCCCCCGGAGAGGTGTTCTTC. Residues: CASSPPGEVFF.

The J gene is TRBJ2-7, the V gene TRBV10-3, with a tentative D call TRBD2 (6 bases). V lost 5 bases to trimming and J lost 6 bases, with 17 bases between them. There are 14 residues in the CDR3. The germline V gene has CDR1 ENHRY and CDR2 SYGVKD. The CDR3 region has the DNA TGTGCCATCAGTTCGGGACTGCCCGGGGGCGAGCAGTACTTC. Its translation: CAISSGLPGGEQYF.

The chain is built from TRBV2 and TRBJ1-5; no clear D. Germline CDR1 and CDR2: SNHLY and FYNNEI. The CDR3 runs to 15 residues. With 6 bases removed from V and 8 bases from J, the gap between germline ends came to 20 bases. The CDR3 region is CASRVGESNIKPQHF. The DNA of the CDR3 is TGTGCCAGCAGGGTCGGGGAATCCAATATCAAGCCCCAGCATTTT.

The J gene is TRBJ2-7, the V gene TRBV7-8, with TRBD2 matching 15 bases. V lost 5 bases and J lost 2; bases outside the gene matches: 10. Germline lookup yields CDR1 SGHVS and CDR2 FQNEAQ. CDR3 length: 18 residues. CDR3 loop: CASSQGLAGGPIAYEQYF. For the CDR3, the DNA is TGTGCCAGCAGCCAAGGACTAGCGGGAGGGCCGATCGCCTACGAGCAGTACTTC. The full variable domain, with the rest looked up from reference TRBV7-8 and TRBJ2-7, is GAGVSQSPRYKVAKRGQDVALRCDPISGHVSLFWYQQALGQGPEFLTYFQNEAQLDKSGLPSDRFFAERPEGSVSTLKIQRTQQEDSAVYLCASSQGLAGGPIAYEQYFGPGTRLTVT.

Turning to this clone: The same CDR3 arises from other DNA sequences in this sample as well. The rearrangement links TRBV11-3 to TRBJ2-1; D gene uncertain. V was trimmed by 4 bases and J by 4 bases, leaving 5 bases between them. Germline CDR1 SGHNT, CDR2 YENEEA. The CDR3 has 12 residues. The CDR3 region has the DNA TGTGCCAGCAGCTGGGGATACAATGAGCAGTTCTTC. Its translation: CASSWGYNEQFF.

The chain combines TRBV18 with TRBJ2-3; D remains unclear. V was shortened by 0 bases and J by 2 bases, with 12 bases between the two germline ends. This CDR3 spans 16 amino acids. Germline lookup yields CDR1 KGHSH and CDR2 LQKENI. The DNA of the CDR3 is TGTGCCAGCTCACCACCGAACGGTAAACTCACAGATACGCAGTATTTT. Translated, it gives CASSPPNGKLTDTQYF.

The rearrangement links TRBV18 to TRBJ2-2, with a weak D call TRBD2 (6 bases). This CDR3 region has 15 residues. Deletions cut 1 base from V and 7 bases from J, with 13 bases between. Germline V gives CDR1 KGHSH, CDR2 LQKENI. The chain's CDR3 is CASSPLLGGIGELFF. CDR3 DNA: TGTGCCAGCTCACCACTACTAGGAGGGATCGGGGAGCTGTTTTTT.

V is TRBV9 and J is TRBJ2-5, with D hard to call. The ends were cut back, 0 bases at V and 3 bases at J, with 6 bases in the middle. The germline V gene has CDR1 SGDLS and CDR2 YYNGEE. CDR3 length: 13 amino acids. This CDR3 is CASSVDPEETQYF. The CDR3 DNA reads TGTGCCAGCAGCGTAGATCCAGAAGAGACCCAGTACTTC. The full variable domain, with the rest looked up from reference TRBV9 and TRBJ2-5, is DSGVTQTPKHLITATGQRVTLRCSPRSGDLSVYWYQQSLDQGLQFLIQYYNGEERAKGNILERFSAQQFPDLHSELNLSSLELGDSALYFCASSVDPEETQYFGPGTRLLVL.

The chain links TRBV20-1 to TRBJ2-7, with unresolved D. V gave up 4 bases and J gave up 4 bases, with 8 bases separating them. This CDR3 comprises 11 residues. In germline, CDR1 is DFQATT, CDR2 SNEGSKA (reference sequence). The DNA of the CDR3 is TGCAGTGCTACCCCCCGTTACGAGCAGTACTTC. The encoded protein is CSATPRYEQYF.

The chain links TRBV5-4 to TRBJ2-7, with 8 bases fitting TRBD1. The CDR3 totals 12 residues. J lost 6 bases, V lost 3 bases, and 2 bases had no gene match. Germline CDR1 SGHNT, CDR2 YYREEE (reference sequence). Written as DNA, the CDR3 is TGTGCCAGCAGCTCTACAGGGGGCGAGCAGTACTTC. This gives the protein CASSSTGGEQYF. The full variable domain, with the rest looked up from reference TRBV5-4 and TRBJ2-7, is ETGVTQSPTHLIKTRGQQVTLRCSSQSGHNTVSWYQQALGQGPQFIFQYYREEENGRGNFPPRFSGLQFPNYSSELNVNALELDDSALYLCASSSTGGEQYFGPGTRLTVT.

The chain uses TRBV6-6 and TRBJ1-4; a weak D match, TRBD1 (5 bases). The CDR3 is 14 amino acids. Germline V gives CDR1 MNHNY, CDR2 SVGAGI (reference sequence). Trimming removed 6 bases from V and 3 bases from J, with 11 bases in between. CDR3 in amino acids: CASSSNRPNEKLFF. The CDR3 nucleotides are TGTGCCAGCAGCTCGAACAGGCCTAATGAAAAACTGTTTTTT.

The chain is built from TRBV27 and TRBJ2-1, with 11 bases aligning to TRBD2. Trimming took 7 bases from V and 5 from J; bases not matched to a gene: 7. CDR3 size: 15 residues. CDR1 is MNHEY, CDR2 SMNVEV, per germline (reference sequence). DNA of the CDR3: TGTGCCAGCATCTCCGGGACTAGCGGCAACAATGAGCAGTTCTTC. Translation: CASISGTSGNNEQFF.

The rearrangement links TRBV4-3 to TRBJ2-2; no reliable D call. The V end lost 0 bases, the J end lost 0 bases, and 11 bases lay between the germline ends. This CDR3 is 17 amino acids long. The V gene's germline CDR1 is LGHNA and CDR2 YSLEER. CDR3 sequence: CASSQDLARANTGELFF. Written as DNA, the CDR3 is TGCGCCAGCAGCCAAGATCTGGCCAGAGCGAACACCGGGGAGCTGTTTTTT.

The genes are TRBV27 and TRBJ2-5; no clear D. The CDR3 sequence is 14 residues long. Germline-derived CDR1 and CDR2 are MNHEY and SMNVEV (reference sequence). V dropped 5 bases and J dropped 11 bases, with 21 bases sitting between them. For the CDR3, the DNA is TGTGCCAGCAGTCAGACCTGGTTAGGGTTGGAGCAGTACTTC. This encodes CASSQTWLGLEQYF.

The chain combines TRBV2 with TRBJ1-2; the D is unclear. V lost 3 bases to trimming and J lost 7 bases, with 12 bases between them. This CDR3 comprises 13 residues. Germline V gene sequence: CDR1 SNHLY, CDR2 FYNNEI. The DNA for the CDR3 is TGTGCCAGCAGTGACTCGGGTTTGATTGGCTACACCTTC. Residues: CASSDSGLIGYTF.

The chain joins TRBV13 to TRBJ2-5, with D tentatively TRBD1 or TRBD2 (6 bases each). Germline values: CDR1 PRHDT, CDR2 FYEKMQ (reference sequence). Deletions cut 6 bases from V and 7 bases from J, with 9 bases between. CDR3 length: 11 residues. The CDR3 protein is CASRGGGTQYF. Here the CDR3 DNA reads TGTGCCAGCAGGGGGGGCGGGACCCAGTACTTC.

The genes are TRBV29-1 and TRBJ2-5; D remains unclear. CDR1 is SQVTM, CDR2 ANQGSEA, per germline. Trimming removed 7 bases from V and 2 bases from J, with 11 bases in between. CDR3 length: 12 residues. The CDR3 DNA is TGCAGCGCCGTACCCTTTCAAGAGACCCAGTACTTC. It translates to CSAVPFQETQYF.

The chain recombines TRBV18 with TRBJ1-3, with TRBD1 as a possible D gene (6 bases). This CDR3 is 16 amino acids long. Trimming pared 4 bases from V and 0 bases from J, leaving 13 bases between. CDR1 and CDR2 (germline): KGHSH, LQKENI. The CDR3 nucleotides are TGTGCCAGCTCACAACAAGCAGGGGACTCTGGAAACACCATATATTTT. Protein product: CASSQQAGDSGNTIYF.

The chain uses TRBV5-4 and TRBJ2-2; 11 bases map to TRBD1. V gave up 4 bases and J gave up 4 bases; unmatched junction bases: 6. Germline V CDR1 and CDR2: SGHNT, YYREEE (reference sequence). This CDR3 region has 16 residues. CDR3 DNA sequence: TGTGCCAGCAGCCTTAGGACAGGGGGCAGCACCGGGGAGCTGTTTTTT. It translates to CASSLRTGGSTGELFF.